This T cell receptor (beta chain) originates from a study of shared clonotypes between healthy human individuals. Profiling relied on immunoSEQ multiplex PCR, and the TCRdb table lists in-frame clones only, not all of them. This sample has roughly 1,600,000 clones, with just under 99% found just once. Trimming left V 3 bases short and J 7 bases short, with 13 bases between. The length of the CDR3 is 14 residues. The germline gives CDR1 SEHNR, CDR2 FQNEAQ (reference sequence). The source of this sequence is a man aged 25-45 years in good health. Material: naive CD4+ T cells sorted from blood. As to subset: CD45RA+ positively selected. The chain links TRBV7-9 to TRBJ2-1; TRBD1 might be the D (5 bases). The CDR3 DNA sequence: TGTGCCAGCAGCTTTTATGCAGGGCGGAATGAGCAGTTCTTC. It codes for CASSFYAGRNEQFF.